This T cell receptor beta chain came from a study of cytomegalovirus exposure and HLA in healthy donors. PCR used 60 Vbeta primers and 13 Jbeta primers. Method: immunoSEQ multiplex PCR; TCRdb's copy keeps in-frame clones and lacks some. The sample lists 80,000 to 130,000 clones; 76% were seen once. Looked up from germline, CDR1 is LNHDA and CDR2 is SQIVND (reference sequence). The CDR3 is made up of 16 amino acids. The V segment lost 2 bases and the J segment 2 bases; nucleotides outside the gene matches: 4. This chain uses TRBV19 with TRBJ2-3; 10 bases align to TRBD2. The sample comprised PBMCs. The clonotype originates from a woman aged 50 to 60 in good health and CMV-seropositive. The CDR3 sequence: CASSISSGGATDTQYF. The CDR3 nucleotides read TGTGCCAGTAGTATATCCAGCGGGGGGGCCACAGATACGCAGTATTTT.